This section outlines one TCR beta chain sequence together with its context. Random hexamers served to reverse transcribe about 0.45 to 1 ug RNA. In TCRdb, the immunoSEQ multiplex PCR reads were re-called with MiXCR into one record per CDR3 protein. The sample carries 130,000 to 150,000 distinct CDR3 sequences, 94% recorded once. The data derive from a study of CD8 T cells in Susac syndrome. Per the germline V gene, CDR1 is KGHDR and CDR2 is SFDVKD. V was trimmed by 3 bases and J by 7 bases, leaving 9 bases between them. This CDR3 contains 12 residues. V is TRBV24-1 and J is TRBJ2-7, with D possibly matching TRBD2 (6 bases). Input material: CD4+ T cells from PBMCs. This TCR was sampled from a human donor in good health. The CDR3 nucleotides read TGTGCCACCAGTGATGGGAGGCGGGAGCAGTACTTC. Translated: CATSDGRREQYF.